Ten or more counts support the clone carrying this T cell receptor beta chain. No antigen is known for it. MiXCR, applied by TCRdb to the multiplex PCR reads, yields one record per CDR3 protein. The data hold about 180,000 distinct CDR3 sequences, with approximately 30% observed a single time. The lymph nodes were axillary draining lymph nodes from breast cancer patients. Germline V gene lookup returns CDR1 SGHAT and CDR2 FQNNGV. J was trimmed by 4 bases and V by 5 bases; bases with no gene match: 7. The CDR3 has 15 residues. This record comes from a study of breast tumors, draining lymph nodes, adjacent tissues. General study points: Tumors had less TCR diversity than lymph nodes, more than nontumor tissue. Luminal-like breast cancer showed significantly higher tumor–nontumor repertoire similarity than basal-like. Most tumor T cells seemingly derive from lymph node, then expand in tumor.

Sequenced input: axillary lymph node tissue. The source is a female donor with breast cancer. Some clones in this sample may be carry-over from other donors' samples. The chain links TRBV11-2 to TRBJ2-5; TRBD2 matches at 10 bases. DNA of the CDR3: TGTGCCAGCAGCCGTCGGGTAGCGGGAGGAGAGACCCAGTACTTC. Translation: CASSRRVAGGETQYF. Variable domain in full (rest from reference TRBV11-2 and TRBJ2-5): EAGVAQSPRYKIIEKRQSVAFWCNPISGHATLYWYQQILGQGPKLLIQFQNNGVVDDSQLPKDRFSAERLKGVDSTLKIQPAKLEDSAVYLCASSRRVAGGETQYFGPGTRLLVL.